Following are 18 T cell receptor beta chains from one sample sequenced in a study of radiation and T cells in renal cell carcinoma. The assay was immunoSEQ multiplex PCR, and TCRdb's table has in-frame clones only and misses some. The profile shows 100,000 to 150,000 clones, around 84% of them singletons. Time point denoted: baseline pretreatment blood. Treatment given: 15 Gy SBRT to primary tumor, nephrectomy 4 weeks later. Sequencing was performed on blood, taken from a patient whose treatment included radiotherapy and nephrectomy. Receptors were obtained from a woman aged 60-75 years with renal cell carcinoma.

Of note for this clone: One end of the junction varies from germline; a read error may be responsible. The chain couples TRBV6-5 to TRBJ1-1; maybe TRBD1 (5 bases). Germline V gene data show CDR1 as MNHEY and CDR2 as SVGAGI. The CDR3 totals 14 residues. The DNA of the CDR3 is TGTGCCATCAGTTGGGACTTACAGAACACTGAAGCTTTCTTT. Its protein product is CAISWDLQNTEAFF.

The CDR3 loop reads CASSLTAGSTGELFF. The CDR3 bases are TGTGCCAGCAGCTTGACTGCAGGGAGCACCGGGGAGCTGTTTTTT. The genes are TRBV5-8 and TRBJ2-2, with D perhaps assigned TRBD1 or TRBD2 (5 bases each). The CDR3 is 15 residues long. CDR1 SGHTS and CDR2 YDEGEE come from the germline V gene. V lost 1 base and J lost 4, with 11 bases in between.

This clone has a single count. The chain uses TRBV6-5 and TRBJ1-2; D not resolved. The V gene lost 6 bases and the J gene lost 6 bases, with 20 bases spanning the gap. This CDR3 is built from 15 residues. The germline V gene encodes CDR1 MNHEY and CDR2 SVGAGI. In nucleotides, the CDR3 is TGTGCCAGCAGCCGCGGACCTTGGACGTTGGATGGCTACACCTTC. Translating gives CASSRGPWTLDGYTF.

This sequence joins TRBV28 and TRBJ1-2, with D possibly being TRBD1 (5 bases). The CDR3 length is 17 residues. V gave up 7 bases and J gave up 1 base, with 22 bases separating them. The V gene's germline CDR1 is MDHEN and CDR2 SYDVKM. The CDR3 loop reads CASKKLAGLSLNYGYTF. CDR3 in DNA: TGTGCCAGCAAAAAATTAGCGGGGCTTTCCCTTAACTATGGCTACACCTTC.

The chain couples TRBV6-5 to TRBJ2-2; 10 nucleotides align to TRBD2. Per the germline V gene, CDR1 is MNHEY and CDR2 is SVGAGI. V shed 7 bases, J shed 3 bases, and the junction held 5 bases outside the gene matches. The CDR3 extends over 15 amino acids. The CDR3 DNA is TGTGCCAGCACCCCAGCGGGAGGGCACACCGGGGAGCTGTTTTTT. It encodes CASTPAGGHTGELFF.

This clone has only one observation. The V and J genes are TRBV6-5 and TRBJ2-2; D is undetermined. Trimming left V 6 bases short and J 7 bases short, with 3 bases between. The germline gives CDR1 MNHEY, CDR2 SVGAGI. The CDR3 length is 10 residues. CDR3 coding DNA: TGTGCCAGCAGGGGCGGGGAGCTGTTTTTT. This translates into CASRGGELFF.

V is TRBV19 and J is TRBJ1-2; TRBD1 aligns across 7 bases. Germline V gives CDR1 LNHDA, CDR2 SQIVND (reference sequence). The CDR3 covers 14 residues. V lost 9 bases and J lost 5; bases outside the gene matches: 12. The CDR3 spells CASLPNRGGYGYTF. The CDR3 nucleotides are TGTGCCAGCCTACCTAACAGGGGTGGGTATGGCTACACCTTC.

The chain recombines TRBV27 with TRBJ2-3, with TRBD2 identical over 10 bases. J gave up 5 bases and V 8 bases, and 13 bases lay outside the gene matches. Germline CDR1 reads MNHEY; CDR2 reads SMNVEV (reference sequence). The CDR3 runs to 16 residues. The CDR3 here is CASHLSSGRAVDTQYF. Written as DNA, the CDR3 is TGTGCCAGCCACCTATCGAGCGGGAGGGCAGTAGATACGCAGTATTTT.

This clone was detected only a few times. This chain links TRBV27 with TRBJ1-2, with D unclear. V was cut by 6 bases and J by 4 bases, with 12 bases left in between. Germline CDR1 MNHEY, CDR2 SMNVEV (reference sequence). The CDR3 sequence is 13 residues long. CDR3 in amino acids: CASRVAGAYGYTF. The CDR3 region has the DNA TGTGCCAGCAGGGTGGCGGGAGCCTATGGCTACACCTTC.

The chain links TRBV7-2 to TRBJ2-3; 9 bases are a match to TRBD1. The germline V gene has CDR1 SGHTA and CDR2 FQGNSA. V trimming: 6 bases; J trimming: 4 bases; junction bases outside the gene matches: 8. The CDR3 has 15 amino acids. The CDR3, as DNA: TGTGCCAGCAGTTTGGACAGGGGAGGTGCAGATACGCAGTATTTT. It encodes CASSLDRGGADTQYF.

Comments on this clone: The same CDR3 also results from other DNA sequences found in this sample. This sequence joins TRBV7-2 and TRBJ2-1; TRBD2 aligns across 12 bases. CDR3 length equals 13 residues. V was pared by 4 bases and J by 10 bases, with 2 bases of the junction left unmatched. The germline CDR1 and CDR2 sequences are SGHTA and FQGNSA. In DNA, the CDR3 is TGTGCCAGCAGCTCTGGACTAGCGGGAGAGCAGTTCTTC. Its translation is CASSSGLAGEQFF.

The chain has TRBV19 and TRBJ1-1; 8 bases align to TRBD1. The CDR3 is 14 amino acids. CDR1 is LNHDA and CDR2 is SQIVND in the germline V gene (reference sequence). V gave up 6 bases and J gave up 4 bases; unmatched junction bases: 7. The CDR3 reads CASREDREATEAFF. The DNA of the CDR3 is TGTGCCAGTAGAGAGGACAGGGAGGCCACTGAAGCTTTCTTT.

The chain carries TRBV16 and TRBJ1-2, with D tentatively TRBD1 (5 bases). CDR1 is KGHSY, CDR2 FQNENV, per germline. V was clipped by 4 bases and J by 8 bases, with 20 bases between them. The CDR3 loop spans 15 amino acids. DNA of the CDR3: TGTGCCAGCAGCCCCACGGGGGGACCCGAAGGCGGCTACACCTTC. Translating it yields CASSPTGGPEGGYTF.

The chain recombines TRBV21-1 with TRBJ2-7; the D call of TRBD2 is as the table states it, not checked on the DNA. TRBV21-1 is flagged as a pseudogene. The length of the CDR3 is 20 residues. The CDR3 sequence: CASSKGEGLLAGVHQYEQYF. The CDR3 DNA sequence: TGTGCCAGCAGCAAAGGGGAGGGATTACTAGCGGGTGTACACCAGTACGAGCAGTACTTC.

The chain is built from TRBV5-6 and TRBJ1-4; D call uncertain. Looked up from germline, CDR1 is SGHDT and CDR2 is YYEEEE. Trimming removed 1 base from V and 7 bases from J, with 14 bases in between. CDR3 length equals 15 residues. CDR3 loop: CASSLNWGTSEKLFF. CDR3 DNA sequence: TGTGCCAGCAGCTTGAATTGGGGAACGAGTGAAAAACTGTTTTTT. Filled out from reference TRBV5-6 and TRBJ1-4, the complete variable domain reads DAGVTQSPTHLIKTRGQQVTLRCSPKSGHDTVSWYQQALGQGPQFIFQYYEEEERQRGNFPDRFSGHQFPNYSSELNVNALLLGDSALYLCASSLNWGTSEKLFFGSGTQLSVL.

The chain couples TRBV7-6 to TRBJ2-2; D is tentatively TRBD1 or TRBD2 (5 bases each). Trimming left V 0 bases short and J 1 base short, with 9 bases between. The CDR3 is 16 residues long. Germline V gene data show CDR1 as SGHVS and CDR2 as FNYEAQ. The CDR3 loop is CASSLALGVNTGELFF. CDR3 coding DNA: TGTGCCAGCAGCTTAGCGTTGGGGGTGAACACCGGGGAGCTGTTTTTT.

This clone showed up just a few times. The gene calls are TRBV30 and TRBJ1-3, with D unclear. The germline V gene encodes CDR1 GTSNPN and CDR2 SVGIG (reference sequence). The CDR3 sequence is 15 residues long. The V end lost 2 bases, the J end lost 0 bases, and 11 bases lay between the germline ends. CDR3 sequence: CAWSRRGGSGNTIYF. As DNA, the CDR3 is TGTGCCTGGAGTAGGAGAGGCGGCTCTGGAAACACCATATATTTT.

The chain uses TRBV9 and TRBJ2-1; TRBD1 matches 9 bases. Germline values: CDR1 SGDLS, CDR2 YYNGEE. The length of the CDR3 is 15 residues. J lost 5 bases, V lost 2 bases, and 5 bases had no gene match. CDR3 residues: CASSVGQGRNNEQFF. DNA of the CDR3: TGTGCCAGCAGCGTCGGACAGGGGAGGAACAATGAGCAGTTCTTC.